This T cell receptor (beta chain) came from a study of pediatric ulcerative colitis. Looking at the study overall: Six or seven patients showed pancolitis and two showed left-sided colitis.

General observations from the study: This repertoire reflects total lymphocytes rather than subpopulations like regulatory T cells. Compared with controls, ulcerative colitis showed greater blood-rectum clone sharing.

Only in-frame clones appear in the TCRdb table, and some are missing; sequencing was by immunoSEQ multiplex PCR. The sample comprises around 64,000 clones, roughly 90% of which are singletons, and about 3% rests with the top ten. The germline V gene encodes CDR1 SQVTM and CDR2 ANQGSEA. The CDR3 runs to 14 residues. V shed 4 bases and J shed 1 base, with 14 bases lying between them. Blood was drawn at the time of colonoscopy. This clone is a singleton in its sample. As yet, its antigen is unknown. The J gene is TRBJ2-7, the V gene TRBV29-1; D is possibly TRBD2 (6 bases). The sequence was obtained from a boy younger than 18 with severe ulcerative colitis. The sequenced sample consisted of blood. CDR3 nucleotides: TGCAGCGTTGCCCGTGGTAGCGGATCCTACGAGCAGTACTTC. This gives the protein CSVARGSGSYEQYF.